This entry concerns a single T cell receptor (beta chain). Its antigen is unidentified. Sample treatment: oral pan-JAK inhibitor, 5-10 mg twice daily. This entry is derived from a study of CD8+ T cells in alopecia areata. Study information: Each of the treated patients was given oral tofacitinib, 5 to 10 mg twice daily, for moderate-to-severe alopecia areata. The percentage of affected scalp area served as the score of severity for treated patients.

Findings and limits, study-wide: Tofacitinib significantly reduced both scalp clonality and expanded CD8+ clones among the top 100. Uncertain still, given a single nonresponder, is whether baseline CD8+ expansion links to response.

CDR1 is SGHRS and CDR2 is YFSETQ in the germline V gene. With 0 bases removed from V and 4 bases from J, the gap between germline ends came to 8 bases. The CDR3 sequence is 14 residues long. It was cDNA, reverse transcribed from extracted RNA, that served as the sequencing template. Some clones are missing from TCRdb's copy, which holds only in-frame ones; the method was immunoSEQ multiplex PCR. The profile shows over 100,000 clones, about 50% of them singletons. Sequencing was performed on CD4+ T cells sorted from blood, taken at week 4, from a patient treated with tofacitinib. The receptor was derived from a human donor with alopecia areata. The chain carries TRBV5-1 and TRBJ2-1, with no clear D. The CDR3 sequence: CASSLEGRYNEQFF. In DNA form, the CDR3 reads TGCGCCAGCAGCTTGGAGGGCAGATACAATGAGCAGTTCTTC. The full variable domain, rest sourced from reference TRBV5-1 and TRBJ2-1, is KAGVTQTPRYLIKTRGQQVTLSCSPISGHRSVSWYQQTPGQGLQFLFEYFSETQRNKGNFPGRFSGRQFSNSRSEMNVSTLELGDSALYLCASSLEGRYNEQFFGPGTRLTVL.